This entry features one T cell receptor beta chain sequence. This entry is derived from a study of cytomegalovirus exposure and HLA in healthy donors. PCR primers comprised 60 Vbeta and 13 Jbeta primers. Using immunoSEQ multiplex PCR, the repertoire was profiled, and TCRdb retains in-frame clones only, with some absent. In the table there are approximately 100,000 clones, around 82% of which are singletons. Germline V gene data show CDR1 as SGHRS and CDR2 as YFSETQ. The CDR3 loop spans 14 amino acids. The V end was cut by 3 bases, the J end by 0 bases, with 10 bases between. The chain couples TRBV5-1 to TRBJ2-7; possible D gene TRBD1, 6 bases. Material: PBMCs. The sequence came from a woman aged 50 to 65 in good health and CMV-seropositive. The chain's CDR3 is CASSWQGSSYEQYF. CDR3 sequence (DNA): TGCGCCAGCAGCTGGCAGGGGAGCTCCTACGAGCAGTACTTC. Looking up the rest from reference TRBV5-1 and TRBJ2-7 gives the full variable domain: KAGVTQTPRYLIKTRGQQVTLSCSPISGHRSVSWYQQTPGQGLQFLFEYFSETQRNKGNFPGRFSGRQFSNSRSEMNVSTLELGDSALYLCASSWQGSSYEQYFGPGTRLTVT.